This T cell receptor beta chain is drawn from a study of blood T cell repertoires in COVID-19. Study-level background: Spain, Italy and the United States supplied samples that represented acute and convalescent COVID-19. The cDNA or gDNA used as material had been derived from T cells, B-cell-depleted T cells, or PBMCs.

This clone was found a few times. Germline loops: CDR1 KGHSH, CDR2 LQKENI. The CDR3 loop spans 13 amino acids. V lost 3 bases to trimming and J lost 8 bases, with 13 bases between them. Original processing methods: Amplification from reference gene primers served as the basis for estimated nucleated cell counts. The data were produced by immunoSEQ multiplex PCR, yet TCRdb's version contains in-frame clones alone and is incomplete. V and J calls and clone size are given by that table; D and trimming were obtained from the DNA. Of over 150,000 clones in the sample, roughly 90% are singletons; the top ten hold 20% to 25%.

The origin of this receptor is a man aged 70 or older with active or convalescent COVID-19. Sequenced input: peripheral blood. The chain is built from TRBV18 and TRBJ1-1, with D tentatively TRBD1 (6 bases). CDR3 DNA: TGTGCCAGCTCACCCGACAGGCTCGACGAAGCTTTCTTT. Protein product: CASSPDRLDEAFF.